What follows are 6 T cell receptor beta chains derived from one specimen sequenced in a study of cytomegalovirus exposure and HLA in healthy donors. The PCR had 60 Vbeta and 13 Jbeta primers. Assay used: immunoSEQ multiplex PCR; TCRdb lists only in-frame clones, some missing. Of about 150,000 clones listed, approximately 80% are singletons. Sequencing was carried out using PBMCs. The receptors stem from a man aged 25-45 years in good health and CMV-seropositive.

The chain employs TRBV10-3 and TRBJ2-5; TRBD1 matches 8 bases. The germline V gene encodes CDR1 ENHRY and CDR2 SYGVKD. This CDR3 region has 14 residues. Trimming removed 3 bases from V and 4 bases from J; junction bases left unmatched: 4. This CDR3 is CAISDDRGVETQYF. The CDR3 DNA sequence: TGTGCCATCAGTGATGACAGGGGCGTAGAGACCCAGTACTTC.

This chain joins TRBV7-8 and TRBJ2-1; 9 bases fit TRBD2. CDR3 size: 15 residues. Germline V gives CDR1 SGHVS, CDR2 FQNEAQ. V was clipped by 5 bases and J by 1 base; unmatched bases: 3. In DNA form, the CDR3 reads TGTGCCAGCAGCCTTAGCGGGAGATCCTACAATGAGCAGTTCTTC. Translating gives CASSLSGRSYNEQFF.

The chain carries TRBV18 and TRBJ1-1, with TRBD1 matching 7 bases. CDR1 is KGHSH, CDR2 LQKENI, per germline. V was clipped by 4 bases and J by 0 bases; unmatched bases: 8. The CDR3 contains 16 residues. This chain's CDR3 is CASSRQGRALNTEAFF. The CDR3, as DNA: TGTGCCAGCTCACGACAGGGAAGGGCTTTGAACACTGAAGCTTTCTTT.

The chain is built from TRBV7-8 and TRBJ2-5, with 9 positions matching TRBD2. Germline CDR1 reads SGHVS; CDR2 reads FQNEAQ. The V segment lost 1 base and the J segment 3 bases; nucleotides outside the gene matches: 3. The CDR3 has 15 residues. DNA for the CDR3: TGTGCCAGCAGCTTAGAGACTAGCGGTAAAGAGACCCAGTACTTC. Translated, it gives CASSLETSGKETQYF.

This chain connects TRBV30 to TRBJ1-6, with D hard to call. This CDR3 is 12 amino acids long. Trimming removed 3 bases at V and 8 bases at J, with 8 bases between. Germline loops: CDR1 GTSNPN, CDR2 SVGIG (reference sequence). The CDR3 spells CAWSWADSPLHF. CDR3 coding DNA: TGTGCCTGGAGCTGGGCCGATTCACCCCTCCACTTT.

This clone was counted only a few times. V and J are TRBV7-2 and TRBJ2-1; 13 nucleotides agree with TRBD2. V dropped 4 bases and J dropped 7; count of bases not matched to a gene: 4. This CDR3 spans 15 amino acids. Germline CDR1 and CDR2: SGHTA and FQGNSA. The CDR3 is CASSSGLAGVNEQFF. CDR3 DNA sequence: TGTGCCAGCAGCTCCGGACTAGCGGGAGTTAATGAGCAGTTCTTC.